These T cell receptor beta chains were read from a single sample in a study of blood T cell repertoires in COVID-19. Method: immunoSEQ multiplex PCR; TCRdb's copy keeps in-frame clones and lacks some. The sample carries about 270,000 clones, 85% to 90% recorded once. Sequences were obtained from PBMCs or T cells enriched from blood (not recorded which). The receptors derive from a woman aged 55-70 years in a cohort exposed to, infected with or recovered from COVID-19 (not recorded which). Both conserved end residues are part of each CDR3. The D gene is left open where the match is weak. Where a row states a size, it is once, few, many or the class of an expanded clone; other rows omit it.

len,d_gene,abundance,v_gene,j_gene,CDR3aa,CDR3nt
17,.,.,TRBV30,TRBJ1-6,CAWSVGSLSSYNSPLHF,TGTGCCTGGAGTGTGGGGAGCCTGAGCTCCTATAATTCACCCCTCCACTTT
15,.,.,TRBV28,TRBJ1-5,CASTSGGAGNQPQHF,TGTGCCAGCACTTCGGGGGGCGCGGGCAATCAGCCCCAGCATTTT
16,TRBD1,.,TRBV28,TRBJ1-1,CASSSSTGIGNTEAFF,TGTGCCAGCAGTTCGTCGACAGGGATTGGGAACACTGAAGCTTTCTTT
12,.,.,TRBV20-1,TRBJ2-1,CSASRSGNEQFF,TGCAGTGCTAGTAGGAGCGGCAATGAGCAGTTCTTC
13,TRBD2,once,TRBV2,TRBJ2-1,CALAEGVYNEQFF,TGTGCCCTAGCGGAAGGGGTCTACAATGAGCAGTTCTTC
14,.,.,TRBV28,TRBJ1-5,CASSLEVNNQPQHF,TGTGCCAGCAGTTTAGAGGTGAACAATCAGCCCCAGCATTTT
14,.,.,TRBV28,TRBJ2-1,CASSFTGNFDEQFF,TGTGCCAGCAGTTTCACGGGGAATTTCGATGAGCAGTTCTTC
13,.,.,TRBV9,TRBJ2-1,CASSALRGYEQFF,TGTGCCAGCAGCGCCCTTAGGGGATATGAGCAGTTCTTC
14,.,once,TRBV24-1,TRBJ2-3,CATSDPPFTDTQYF,TGTGCCACCAGTGACCCCCCCTTCACAGATACGCAGTATTTT
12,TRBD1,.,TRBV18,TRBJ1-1,CASSPTGERAFF,TGTGCCAGCTCACCAACAGGGGAGAGGGCTTTCTTT
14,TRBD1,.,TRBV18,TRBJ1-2,CASSPPTGVGGYTF,TGTGCCAGCTCACCACCGACAGGGGTGGGTGGCTACACCTTC
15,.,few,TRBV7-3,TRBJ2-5,CASSLRHSGKETQYF,TGTGCCAGCAGCTTAAGGCACTCCGGGAAAGAGACCCAGTACTTC
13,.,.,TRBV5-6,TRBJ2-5,CASSFETDVTQYF,TGTGCCAGCAGCTTTGAGACAGATGTGACCCAGTACTTC
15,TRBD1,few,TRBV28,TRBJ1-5,CASRRGTGGSQPQHF,TGTGCCAGCAGGAGAGGGACAGGGGGCTCTCAGCCCCAGCATTTT
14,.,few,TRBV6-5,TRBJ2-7,CASSPGVSAYEQYF,TGTGCCAGCAGCCCCGGGGTCAGCGCCTACGAGCAGTACTTC
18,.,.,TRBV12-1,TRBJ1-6,CASSSDRETVSDNSPLHF,TGTGCCAGCAGTTCCGACAGAGAGACCGTATCTGATAATTCACCCCTCCACTTT
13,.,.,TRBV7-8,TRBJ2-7,CASSLGQFYEQYF,TGTGCCAGCAGCTTAGGGCAGTTCTACGAGCAGTACTTC
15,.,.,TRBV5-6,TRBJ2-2,CASSAVGAPSGELFF,TGTGCCAGCAGCGCGGTGGGGGCGCCGTCCGGGGAGCTGTTTTTT
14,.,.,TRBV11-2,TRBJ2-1,CASSLGGQSNEQFF,TGTGCCAGCAGCTTAGGTGGGCAGTCTAATGAGCAGTTCTTC
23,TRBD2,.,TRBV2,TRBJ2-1,CASSHYRDTTSAGGPGSYNEQFF,TGTGCCAGCAGCCACTACCGGGACACGACGTCGGCGGGAGGGCCGGGGTCCTACAATGAGCAGTTCTTC
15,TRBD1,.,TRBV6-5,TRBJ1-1,CASTSHRGRNTEAFF,TGTGCCAGCACCTCGCACAGGGGGAGAAACACTGAAGCTTTCTTT
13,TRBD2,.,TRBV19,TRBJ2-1,CASSIFGGNEQFF,TGTGCCAGTAGTATATTCGGGGGGAATGAGCAGTTCTTC
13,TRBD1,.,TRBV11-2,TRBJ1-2,CASSPGTGYGYTF,TGTGCCAGCAGCCCCGGGACAGGGTACGGCTACACCTTC
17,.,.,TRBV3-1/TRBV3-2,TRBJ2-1,CASSQEVAVNPHNEQFF,TGTGCCAGCAGCCAAGAGGTAGCAGTGAACCCCCATAATGAGCAGTTCTTC
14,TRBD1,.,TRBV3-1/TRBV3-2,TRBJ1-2,CASSRTGGNYGYTF,TGTGCCAGCAGTCGGACAGGGGGGAACTATGGCTACACCTTC